What follows are 28 T cell receptor beta chains derived from one specimen sequenced in a study of blood T cell repertoires in COVID-19. Clones were sequenced by immunoSEQ multiplex PCR, and TCRdb holds only the in-frame ones, with some missing. The sample shows roughly 70,000 clones, 75% to 95% of them seen only once. Sequencing was done on a sample of peripheral blood. The receptor source for this set is a human donor in a cohort sampled during active COVID-19.

The CDR3 loop reads CASIGGSDSSGNTIYF. CDR3 sequence (DNA): TGTGCCAGTATTGGGGGCTCGGACAGCTCTGGAAACACCATATATTTT. This chain uses TRBV19 with TRBJ1-3; possibly TRBD1 for D (6 bases). The CDR3 extends over 16 amino acids. Trimming cost V 7 bases and J 0 bases, with 16 bases left between them. Germline CDR1 is LNHDA and CDR2 is SQIVND (reference sequence).

The chain is built from TRBV28 and TRBJ1-2; no firm D call. The CDR3 runs 14 residues. Germline CDR1 MDHEN, CDR2 SYDVKM. Trimming removed 4 bases at V and 0 bases at J, with 9 bases between. The CDR3 coding sequence is TGTGCCAGCAGTTCAGGTCCAGCTAACTATGGCTACACCTTC. Translating gives CASSSGPANYGYTF.

This clone was observed a few times. The gene calls are TRBV19 and TRBJ1-5, with D possibly matching TRBD1 (5 bases). CDR1 is LNHDA, CDR2 SQIVND, per germline (reference sequence). The V end was cut by 6 bases, the J end by 2 bases, with 11 bases between. The CDR3 is made up of 14 amino acids. CDR3 loop: CASRRQSGNQPQHF. The CDR3 nucleotides read TGTGCCAGTAGAAGACAGTCGGGCAATCAGCCCCAGCATTTT. The variable domain in full, with the rest retrieved from reference TRBV19 and TRBJ1-5, is DGGITQSPKYLFRKEGQNVTLSCEQNLNHDAMYWYRQDPGQGLRLIYYSQIVNDFQKGDIAEGYSVSREKKESFPLTVTSAQKNPTAFYLCASRRQSGNQPQHFGDGTRLSIL.

Here the CDR3 reads CATPPSSGGVQETQYF. In DNA form, the CDR3 reads TGTGCCACCCCACCCTCTAGCGGGGGGGTCCAAGAGACCCAGTACTTC. This chain links TRBV7-2 with TRBJ2-5; TRBD2 matches 12 bases. The length of the CDR3 is 16 residues. Germline values: CDR1 SGHTA, CDR2 FQGNSA. Germline trimming cut 10 bases from V and 1 base from J; bases unmatched to any gene: 10.

This clone appeared many times. The chain uses TRBV6-1 and TRBJ1-5, with D possibly being TRBD1 (6 bases). There are 15 residues in the CDR3. Germline lookup yields CDR1 MNHNS and CDR2 SASEGT. The V end was cut by 1 base, the J end by 7 bases, with 14 bases between. The DNA of the CDR3 is TGTGCCAGCAGTGAAGAAGGGACAATCGGGCAGCCCCAGCATTTT. As protein: CASSEEGTIGQPQHF.

A single count supports this clone. V gene TRBV5-1 combines with J gene TRBJ1-4; D ambiguous. CDR3 length equals 16 residues. The V and J ends lost 4 bases and 3 bases respectively, with 16 bases between them. CDR1 SGHRS and CDR2 YFSETQ come from the germline V gene. CDR3 region: CASSQRGGSSNEKLFF. The CDR3 DNA reads TGCGCCAGCAGCCAGCGAGGTGGGAGTTCTAATGAAAAACTGTTTTTT.

This sequence joins TRBV3-1 (or the pseudogene TRBV3-2) and TRBJ2-7; tentative D call: TRBD1 (6 bases). Trimming removed 2 bases at V and 2 bases at J, with 10 bases between. The CDR3 loop spans 14 amino acids. CDR1 and CDR2 from the germline V gene are LGHDT and YNNKEL (reference sequence). DNA for the CDR3: TGTGCCAGCAGCCAAACCACAGGGCCCTACGAGCAGTACTTC. Residues: CASSQTTGPYEQYF.

In this sample, this clone turned up a few times. The gene calls are TRBV5-5 and TRBJ2-4; no reliable D call. With 0 bases removed from V and 2 bases from J, the gap between germline ends came to 12 bases. The germline V gene encodes CDR1 SGHKS and CDR2 YYEKEE (reference sequence). The CDR3 sequence is 16 residues long. The CDR3: CASSLDRPGTKNIQYF. For the CDR3, the DNA is TGTGCCAGCAGCTTGGATAGACCGGGTACCAAAAACATTCAGTACTTC. Together with reference TRBV5-5 and TRBJ2-4, the CDR3 gives the full variable domain: DAGVTQSPTHLIKTRGQQVTLRCSPISGHKSVSWYQQVLGQGPQFIFQYYEKEERGRGNFPDRFSARQFPNYSSELNVNALLLGDSALYLCASSLDRPGTKNIQYFGAGTRLSVL.

The gene calls are TRBV19 and TRBJ2-3, with TRBD2 identical over 15 bases. There are 19 residues in the CDR3. Germline V gene sequence: CDR1 LNHDA, CDR2 SQIVND (reference sequence). V dropped 5 bases and J dropped 4; count of bases not matched to a gene: 13. The CDR3 DNA sequence: TGTGCCAGTAGTCCGGGACTAGCGGGGGGCGATTTCAGGGCAGATACGCAGTATTTT. This gives the protein CASSPGLAGGDFRADTQYF.

The V and J genes are TRBV27 and TRBJ1-6; D gene uncertain. The CDR3 runs to 22 residues. CDR1 is MNHEY, CDR2 SMNVEV, per germline (reference sequence). Trimming removed 7 bases from V and 0 bases from J, with 31 bases in between. This chain's CDR3 is CASNPHPLGPSTSSSYNSPLHF. The CDR3 DNA reads as TGTGCCAGCAATCCTCACCCCCTAGGTCCGTCAACCTCGAGCTCCTATAATTCACCCCTCCACTTT.

The chain links TRBV3-1 (or the pseudogene TRBV3-2) to TRBJ2-7; TRBD2 matches 9 bases. The V gene end was trimmed by 0 bases and the J gene end by 5 bases; junction bases not matched to a gene: 5. The CDR3 totals 15 residues. Germline values: CDR1 LGHDT, CDR2 YNNKEL (reference sequence). The CDR3 coding sequence is TGTGCCAGCAGCCAAGAATGGCTAGCGGGGAACGAGCAGTACTTC. Translating it yields CASSQEWLAGNEQYF.

The CDR3 loop reads CASEGHTQYF. The CDR3 DNA is TGTGCCAGCGAGGGCCATACGCAGTATTTT. The chain has TRBV2 and TRBJ2-3; TRBD2 is a possible D gene (5 bases). Trimming took off 8 bases at V and 7 bases at J, with 7 bases between the two ends. The CDR3 spans 10 residues. Per germline, CDR1 SNHLY and CDR2 FYNNEI.

This chain connects TRBV7-9 to TRBJ2-7, with 11 positions matching TRBD1. The CDR3 sequence is 13 residues long. Germline-derived CDR1 and CDR2 are SEHNR and FQNEAQ (reference sequence). V lost 6 bases to trimming and J lost 6 bases; unmatched junction nucleotides: 4. The CDR3 DNA sequence: TGTGCCAGCAGATCCGGGACAGGGGGCGAGCAGTACTTC. Residues: CASRSGTGGEQYF.

The rearrangement links TRBV19 to TRBJ1-1, with D tentatively TRBD1 (5 bases). The germline CDR1 and CDR2 sequences are LNHDA and SQIVND (reference sequence). The CDR3 covers 15 residues. Trimming took 5 bases from V and 0 from J, leaving 13 bases between them. The CDR3 DNA follows: TGTGCCAGTAGTTTCAGGGCGCTCATGAACACTGAAGCTTTCTTT. This sequence encodes CASSFRALMNTEAFF.

V and J are TRBV20-1 and TRBJ1-3; maybe TRBD1 (5 bases). V was shortened by 3 bases and J by 8 bases, with 17 bases between the two germline ends. This CDR3 region has 14 residues. Germline V gives CDR1 DFQATT, CDR2 SNEGSKA (reference sequence). The CDR3 nucleotides read TGCAGTGCTAGTTTCGGGGCAGGGAGGGACACCATATATTTT. The encoded protein is CSASFGAGRDTIYF.

The gene calls are TRBV27 and TRBJ2-3; 10 nucleotides align to TRBD2. CDR3 length: 17 residues. The germline gives CDR1 MNHEY, CDR2 SMNVEV (reference sequence). Trimming removed 4 bases from V and 3 bases from J; junction bases left unmatched: 10. CDR3 amino acids: CASSSPGLAPRTDTQYF. The CDR3 DNA sequence: TGTGCCAGCAGTTCCCCGGGACTAGCGCCGAGGACAGATACGCAGTATTTT.

The rearrangement uses TRBV7-2 and TRBJ1-2; TRBD1 is a possible D gene (6 bases). The length of the CDR3 is 15 residues. Germline V CDR1 and CDR2: SGHTA, FQGNSA. The germline V and J ends were trimmed by 4 bases and 3 bases, with 15 bases remaining between them. DNA for the CDR3: TGTGCCAGCAGCTCGGGTCAGGGGTGGGACTATGGCTACACCTTC. Its protein product is CASSSGQGWDYGYTF. The full variable domain, in which reference TRBV7-2 and TRBJ1-2 provide the parts outside the CDR3, is GAGVSQSPSNKVTEKGKDVELRCDPISGHTALYWYRQSLGQGLEFLIYFQGNSAPDKSGLPSDRFSAERTGGSVSTLTIQRTQQEDSAVYLCASSSGQGWDYGYTFGSGTRLTVV.

The CDR3 DNA is TGTGCCAGTAGCTCTGGGCAAGGCAGCAGCCAAGAGACCCAGTACTTC. The encoded protein is CASSSGQGSSQETQYF. The V gene is TRBV19, the J gene TRBJ2-5, with unresolved D. V lost 6 bases and J 1 base, leaving 18 bases between the germline ends. Germline V CDR1 and CDR2: LNHDA, SQIVND (reference sequence). CDR3 size: 16 residues.

The J gene is TRBJ2-6, the V gene TRBV24-1; D perhaps matches TRBD1 (6 bases). The CDR3 runs to 23 residues. With 1 base removed from V and 0 bases from J, the gap between germline ends came to 27 bases. The V gene's germline CDR1 is KGHDR and CDR2 SFDVKD. The CDR3 here is CATSDFLPRTRTVYYSGANVLTF. CDR3 DNA sequence: TGTGCCACCAGTGATTTCCTTCCGAGGACCCGGACAGTTTATTACTCTGGGGCCAACGTCCTGACTTTC.

V usage is TRBV7-2 and J usage is TRBJ2-2, with 9 bases that match TRBD2. CDR3 length equals 16 residues. The germline V gene has CDR1 SGHTA and CDR2 FQGNSA. The junction had 6 bases not matched to a gene; V was cut back by 4 bases and J by 3 bases. The CDR3 DNA follows: TGTGCCAGCAGCTGGAGCGGGGGGAGGGACACCGGGGAGCTGTTTTTT. It encodes CASSWSGGRDTGELFF.

The V call is TRBV5-1, the J call TRBJ2-2; tentative D call: TRBD2 (6 bases). The CDR3 contains 14 residues. The germline V gene has CDR1 SGHRS and CDR2 YFSETQ. The ends were cut back, 0 bases at V and 3 bases at J, with 6 bases in the middle. Here the CDR3 DNA reads TGCGCCAGCAGCTTGGCGGGGGACACCGGGGAGCTGTTTTTT. Its protein is CASSLAGDTGELFF.

This clone has just one count. This CDR3 reads CASILQGKQYF. In DNA, the CDR3 is TGTGCCAGCATCCTTCAGGGGAAGCAGTACTTC. This chain joins TRBV12-3 or TRBV12-4 and TRBJ2-7, with a possible D match to TRBD1 (6 bases). The ends were cut back, 7 bases at V and 8 bases at J, with 12 bases in the middle. This CDR3 is built from 11 residues.

This chain connects TRBV5-6 to TRBJ1-2; a weak D match, TRBD1 (5 bases). CDR3 size: 16 residues. Germline V gene data show CDR1 as SGHDT and CDR2 as YYEEEE. Trimming stripped 3 bases from V and 4 bases from J, with 19 bases between. CDR3 nucleotide sequence: TGTGCCAGCAGCTGGACCGGGGGGGAGGCGGGCTATGGCTACACCTTC. Translating it yields CASSWTGGEAGYGYTF.

This chain connects TRBV7-6 to TRBJ1-2; TRBD1 aligns across 8 bases. CDR1 and CDR2 from the germline V gene are SGHVS and FNYEAQ. CDR3 length: 15 residues. V shed 5 bases, J shed 8 bases, and the junction held 13 bases outside the gene matches. This CDR3 reads CASSPAFWTGSGYTF. The CDR3 region has the DNA TGTGCCAGCAGCCCCGCTTTCTGGACAGGGAGCGGCTACACCTTC.

The rearrangement uses TRBV7-2 and TRBJ1-4; 10 bases map to TRBD1. The CDR3 has 14 amino acids. Germline CDR1 and CDR2: SGHTA and FQGNSA. V lost 5 bases to trimming and J lost 8 bases; unmatched junction nucleotides: 5. The CDR3 region is CASSRDRGWEKLFF. CDR3 DNA sequence: TGTGCCAGCAGCCGGGACAGGGGATGGGAAAAACTGTTTTTT.

The chain has TRBV6-4 and TRBJ1-1; D uncertain. Germline loops: CDR1 MRHNA, CDR2 SNTAGT. This CDR3 has 14 residues. Trimming took 1 base from V and 2 from J, leaving 8 bases between them. The CDR3 DNA reads TGTGCCAGCAGTGACTTGGCATCTAACACTGAAGCTTTCTTT. It is translated as CASSDLASNTEAFF.

The genes are TRBV7-9 and TRBJ2-2; tentative D call: TRBD1 (6 bases). Looked up from germline, CDR1 is SEHNR and CDR2 is FQNEAQ (reference sequence). Trimming shortened V by 4 bases and J by 0 bases, and 15 bases separated the two germline ends. The CDR3 spans 17 residues. CDR3 DNA: TGTGCCAGCAGCTCCCTCGCTAGGGGGTCGAACACCGGGGAGCTGTTTTTT. The encoded protein is CASSSLARGSNTGELFF.

The gene calls are TRBV3-1 (or the pseudogene TRBV3-2) and TRBJ1-6; 9 bases match TRBD1. Germline trimming cut 4 bases from V and 6 bases from J; bases unmatched to any gene: 4. The germline gives CDR1 LGHDT, CDR2 YNNKEL (reference sequence). The CDR3 runs to 15 residues. Here the CDR3 DNA reads TGTGCCAGCAGCCGTTTGGACAGGGGTAATTCACCCCTCCACTTT. As protein: CASSRLDRGNSPLHF.